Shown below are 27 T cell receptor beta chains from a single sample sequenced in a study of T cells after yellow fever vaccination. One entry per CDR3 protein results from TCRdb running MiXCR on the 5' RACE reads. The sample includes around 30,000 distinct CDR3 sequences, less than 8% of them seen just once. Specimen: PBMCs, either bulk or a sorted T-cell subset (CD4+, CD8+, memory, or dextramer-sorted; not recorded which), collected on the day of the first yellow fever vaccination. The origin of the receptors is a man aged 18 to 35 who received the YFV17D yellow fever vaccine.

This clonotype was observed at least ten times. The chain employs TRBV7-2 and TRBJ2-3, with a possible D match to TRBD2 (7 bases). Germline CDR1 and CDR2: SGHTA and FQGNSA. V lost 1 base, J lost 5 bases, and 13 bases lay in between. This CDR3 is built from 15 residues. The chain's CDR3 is CASSLVAGAQDTQYF. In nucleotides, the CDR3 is TGTGCCAGCAGCTTAGTGGCGGGGGCCCAAGATACGCAGTATTTT.

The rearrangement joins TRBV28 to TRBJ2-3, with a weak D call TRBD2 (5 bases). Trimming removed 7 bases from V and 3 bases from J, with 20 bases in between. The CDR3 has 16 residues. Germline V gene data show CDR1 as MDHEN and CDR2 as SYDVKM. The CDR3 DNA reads TGTGCCAGCACCGATATGGACTTCGCCGAGACAGATACGCAGTATTTT. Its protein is CASTDMDFAETDTQYF.

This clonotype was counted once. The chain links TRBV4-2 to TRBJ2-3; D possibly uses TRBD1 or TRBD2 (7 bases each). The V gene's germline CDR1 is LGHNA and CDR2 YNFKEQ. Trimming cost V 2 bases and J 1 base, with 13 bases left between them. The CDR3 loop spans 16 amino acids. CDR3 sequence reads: CASSQSQGRGTDTQYF. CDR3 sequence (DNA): TGTGCCAGCAGCCAATCACAGGGGAGGGGCACAGATACGCAGTATTTT.

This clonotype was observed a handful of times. The CDR3 nucleotides are TGTGCCAGCACCGCCTTGGGGGCTTATGGCTACACCTTC. Translated, it gives CASTALGAYGYTF. The chain joins TRBV6-6 to TRBJ1-2; the D gene is possibly TRBD1 (6 bases). The CDR3 is 13 residues long. Trimming cost V 7 bases and J 5 bases, with 14 bases left between them. Germline assignment: CDR1 MNHNY and CDR2 SVGAGI (reference sequence).

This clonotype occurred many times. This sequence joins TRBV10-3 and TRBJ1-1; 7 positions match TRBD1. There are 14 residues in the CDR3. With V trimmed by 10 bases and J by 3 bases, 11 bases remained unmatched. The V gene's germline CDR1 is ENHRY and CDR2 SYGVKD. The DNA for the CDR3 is TGTGCCACCGCAGAGGACAGGTTCTACACTGAAGCTTTCTTT. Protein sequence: CATAEDRFYTEAFF.

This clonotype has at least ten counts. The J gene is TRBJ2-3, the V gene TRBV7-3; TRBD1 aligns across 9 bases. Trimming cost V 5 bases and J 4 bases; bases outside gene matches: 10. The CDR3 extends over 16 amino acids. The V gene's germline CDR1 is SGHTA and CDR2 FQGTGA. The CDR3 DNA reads TGTGCCAGCAGCCCAAGGGACAGGGCGGGCTCAGATACGCAGTATTTT. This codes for CASSPRDRAGSDTQYF.

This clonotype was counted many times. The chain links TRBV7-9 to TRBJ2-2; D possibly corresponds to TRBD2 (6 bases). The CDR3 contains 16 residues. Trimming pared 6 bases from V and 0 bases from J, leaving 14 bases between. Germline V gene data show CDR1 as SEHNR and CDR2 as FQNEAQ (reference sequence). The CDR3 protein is CASSSAGYANTGELFF. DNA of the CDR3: TGTGCCAGCAGTTCTGCGGGGTACGCGAACACCGGGGAGCTGTTTTTT.

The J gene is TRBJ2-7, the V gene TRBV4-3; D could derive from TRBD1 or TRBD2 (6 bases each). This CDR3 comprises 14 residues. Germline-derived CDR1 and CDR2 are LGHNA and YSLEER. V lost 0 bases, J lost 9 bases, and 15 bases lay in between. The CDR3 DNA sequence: TGCGCCAGCAGCCAAGAATTTATGGGGGGCGGGCAGTACTTC. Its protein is CASSQEFMGGGQYF.

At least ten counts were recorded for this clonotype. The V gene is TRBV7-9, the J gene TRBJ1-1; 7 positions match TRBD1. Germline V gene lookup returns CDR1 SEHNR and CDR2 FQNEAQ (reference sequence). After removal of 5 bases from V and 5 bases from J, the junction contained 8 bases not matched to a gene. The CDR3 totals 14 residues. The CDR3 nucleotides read TGTGCCAGCAGCAACACACGCAGGGGGACTGAAGCTTTCTTT. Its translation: CASSNTRRGTEAFF.

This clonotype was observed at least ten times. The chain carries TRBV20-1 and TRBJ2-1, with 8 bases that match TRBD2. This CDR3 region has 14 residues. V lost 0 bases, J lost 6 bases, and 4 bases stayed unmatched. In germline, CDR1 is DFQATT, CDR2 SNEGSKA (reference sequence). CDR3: CSARDSGGGNEQFF. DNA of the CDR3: TGCAGTGCTAGAGATTCCGGGGGGGGCAATGAGCAGTTCTTC.

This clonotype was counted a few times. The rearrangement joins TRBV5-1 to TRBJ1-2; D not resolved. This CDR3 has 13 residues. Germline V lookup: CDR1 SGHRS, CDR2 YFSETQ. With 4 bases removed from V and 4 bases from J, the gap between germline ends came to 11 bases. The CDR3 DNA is TGCGCCAGCAGCGCTGGACCTAGCTATGGCTACACCTTC. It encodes CASSAGPSYGYTF. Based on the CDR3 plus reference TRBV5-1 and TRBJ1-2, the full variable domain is KAGVTQTPRYLIKTRGQQVTLSCSPISGHRSVSWYQQTPGQGLQFLFEYFSETQRNKGNFPGRFSGRQFSNSRSEMNVSTLELGDSALYLCASSAGPSYGYTFGSGTRLTVV.

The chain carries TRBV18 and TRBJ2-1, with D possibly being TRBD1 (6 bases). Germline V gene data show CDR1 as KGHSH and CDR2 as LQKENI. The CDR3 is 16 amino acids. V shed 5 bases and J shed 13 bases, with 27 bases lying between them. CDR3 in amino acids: CASSAMGQGTPFAQFF. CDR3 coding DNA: TGTGCCAGCTCAGCAATGGGACAAGGCACCCCCTTTGCCCAGTTCTTC.

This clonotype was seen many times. DNA for the CDR3: TGTGCCACCAGTGACGTCGCCGACCCAAAAGGGGAGACCCAGTACTTC. Translated, it gives CATSDVADPKGETQYF. This chain connects TRBV24-1 to TRBJ2-5; D unclear. CDR3 length equals 16 residues. V lost 4 bases and J lost 5, with 19 bases in between. In germline, CDR1 is KGHDR, CDR2 SFDVKD.

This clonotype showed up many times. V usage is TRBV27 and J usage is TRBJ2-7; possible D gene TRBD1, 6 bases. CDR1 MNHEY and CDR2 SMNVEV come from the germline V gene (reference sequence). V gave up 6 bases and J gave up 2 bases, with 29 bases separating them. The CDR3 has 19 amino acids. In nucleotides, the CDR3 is TGTGCCAGCAGCCTACCCCGGGACACCGGCGTCGAGATTACCTACGAGCAGTACGTC. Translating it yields CASSLPRDTGVEITYEQYV.

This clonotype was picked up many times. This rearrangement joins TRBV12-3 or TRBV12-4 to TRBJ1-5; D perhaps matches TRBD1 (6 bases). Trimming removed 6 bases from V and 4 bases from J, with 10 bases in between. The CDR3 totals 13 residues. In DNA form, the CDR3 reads TGTGCCAGCAGCCGAAGGGGGAATCAGCCCCAGCATTTT. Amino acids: CASSRRGNQPQHF.

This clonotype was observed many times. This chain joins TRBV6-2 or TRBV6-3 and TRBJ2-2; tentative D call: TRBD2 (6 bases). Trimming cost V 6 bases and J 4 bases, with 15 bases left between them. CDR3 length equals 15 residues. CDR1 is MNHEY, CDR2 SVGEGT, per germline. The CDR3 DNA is TGTGCCAGCAGAGAGGGTAGGGAGGCCACCGGGGAGCTGTTTTTT. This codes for CASREGREATGELFF.

The CDR3 sequence: CASSRGTAGGTYNEQFF. In nucleotides, the CDR3 is TGTGCCAGCAGCCGGGGGACTGCGGGGGGCACCTACAATGAGCAGTTCTTC. The rearrangement joins TRBV3-1 to TRBJ2-1, with 8 bases lining up with TRBD2. V gave up 4 bases and J gave up 2 bases; unmatched junction bases: 10. The CDR3 loop spans 17 amino acids. Per the germline V gene, CDR1 is LGHDT and CDR2 is YNNKEL (reference sequence).

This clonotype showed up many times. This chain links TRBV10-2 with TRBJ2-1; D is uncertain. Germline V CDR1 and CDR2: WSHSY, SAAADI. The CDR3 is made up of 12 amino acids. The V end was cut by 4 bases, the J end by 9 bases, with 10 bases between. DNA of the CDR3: TGCGCCAGCAGTGCTGGTTATGTTGAGCAGTTCTTC. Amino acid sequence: CASSAGYVEQFF.

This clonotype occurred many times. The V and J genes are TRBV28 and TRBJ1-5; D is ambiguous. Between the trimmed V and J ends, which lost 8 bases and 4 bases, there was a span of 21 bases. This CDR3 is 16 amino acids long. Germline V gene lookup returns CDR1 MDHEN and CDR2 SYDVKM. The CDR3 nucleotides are TGTGCCAGCCTCCTTTCGTACCGGGTCTTTAATCAGCCCCAGCATTTT. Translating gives CASLLSYRVFNQPQHF.

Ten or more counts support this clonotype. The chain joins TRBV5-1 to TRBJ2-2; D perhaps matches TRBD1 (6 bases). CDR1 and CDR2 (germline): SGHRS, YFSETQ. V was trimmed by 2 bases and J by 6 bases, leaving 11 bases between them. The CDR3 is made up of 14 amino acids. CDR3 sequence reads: CASSFQQGSGELFF. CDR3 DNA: TGCGCCAGCAGCTTCCAACAGGGCTCCGGGGAGCTGTTTTTT. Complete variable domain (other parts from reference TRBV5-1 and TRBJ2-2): KAGVTQTPRYLIKTRGQQVTLSCSPISGHRSVSWYQQTPGQGLQFLFEYFSETQRNKGNFPGRFSGRQFSNSRSEMNVSTLELGDSALYLCASSFQQGSGELFFGEGSRLTVL.

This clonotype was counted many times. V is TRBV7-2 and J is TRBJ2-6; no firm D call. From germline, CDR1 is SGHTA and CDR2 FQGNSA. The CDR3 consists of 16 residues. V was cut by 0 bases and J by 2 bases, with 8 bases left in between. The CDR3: CASSLALGTGANVLTF. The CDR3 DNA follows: TGTGCCAGCAGCTTAGCGCTGGGGACTGGGGCCAACGTCCTGACTTTC.

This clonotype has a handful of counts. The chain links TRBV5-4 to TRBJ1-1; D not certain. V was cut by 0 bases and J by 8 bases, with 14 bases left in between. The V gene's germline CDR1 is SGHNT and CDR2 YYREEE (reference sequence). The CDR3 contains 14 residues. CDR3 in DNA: TGTGCCAGCAGCTTGGGGTTGGGCGATGGAGAAGCTTTCTTT. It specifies CASSLGLGDGEAFF.

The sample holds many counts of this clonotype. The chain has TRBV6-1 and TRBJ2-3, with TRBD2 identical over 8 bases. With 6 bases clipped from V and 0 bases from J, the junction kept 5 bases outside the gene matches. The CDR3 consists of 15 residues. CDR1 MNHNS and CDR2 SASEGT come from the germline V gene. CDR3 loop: CASRAAGASTDTQYF. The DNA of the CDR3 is TGTGCCAGCAGGGCAGCGGGAGCTAGCACAGATACGCAGTATTTT.

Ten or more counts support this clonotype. The CDR3 reads CASSLAQGGGSDTQYF. CDR3 DNA sequence: TGTGCCAGCAGCTTAGCGCAAGGCGGGGGGTCAGATACGCAGTATTTT. This chain joins TRBV7-2 and TRBJ2-3, with 8 bases aligning to TRBD2. CDR3 length: 16 amino acids. The germline V gene has CDR1 SGHTA and CDR2 FQGNSA. J lost 4 bases, V lost 0 bases, and 6 bases had no gene match.

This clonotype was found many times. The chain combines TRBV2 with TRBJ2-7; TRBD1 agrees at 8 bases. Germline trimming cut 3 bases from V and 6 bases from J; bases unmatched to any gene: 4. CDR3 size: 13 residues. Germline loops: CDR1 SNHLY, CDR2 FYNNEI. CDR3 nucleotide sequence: TGTGCCAGCAGTGAGGTAACAGGGGGCGAGCAGTACGTC. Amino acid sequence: CASSEVTGGEQYV.

The CDR3 nucleotides read TGTGCCAGCAGTCTGGGGAGGGGCGCCGGGGAGCTGTTTTTT. Protein product: CASSLGRGAGELFF. This chain joins TRBV27 and TRBJ2-2; 7 nucleotides line up with TRBD2. Germline V gene data show CDR1 as MNHEY and CDR2 as SMNVEV (reference sequence). The CDR3 extends over 14 amino acids. The junction had 6 bases not matched to a gene; V was cut back by 5 bases and J by 6 bases.

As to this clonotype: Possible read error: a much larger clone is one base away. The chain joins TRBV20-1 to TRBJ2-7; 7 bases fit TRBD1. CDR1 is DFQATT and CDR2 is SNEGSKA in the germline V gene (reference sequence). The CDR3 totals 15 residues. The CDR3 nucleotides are TGCAGTGCTAGAGATAGGGGGCGAGGGTCCTGCGAGCAGTACTTC. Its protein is CSARDRGRGSCEQYF.